The sequence of this TCR beta chain was determined in a study of cytomegalovirus exposure and HLA in healthy donors. Whole-study findings and limits: The productive fraction for most TCR beta V segments was about 87% or about 30% in an earlier analysis. There were about 160 TCR beta chains listed as cytomegalovirus-associated. As was reported, the HLA-A and HLA-B alleles of most subjects were accurately predicted from TCR beta sequences. In a later analysis, a missense DCLRE1C variant was linked to TCR beta V- and J-gene trimming.

Researchers ran the PCR with 60 Vbeta and 13 Jbeta primers. Sequencing was performed with immunoSEQ multiplex PCR; in TCRdb, only in-frame clones are kept and a portion is missing. The sample shows more than 140,000 clones, roughly 82% of them seen only once. Concerning this clone itself: The antigen is undetermined.

Germline V gives CDR1 KGHSH, CDR2 LQKENI. V was clipped by 5 bases and J by 5 bases, with 13 bases between them. CDR3 length equals 13 residues. This receptor was identified in a man aged 25-40 years in good health and CMV-seropositive. The material sequenced was PBMCs. The genes are TRBV18 and TRBJ2-7; D perhaps matches TRBD1 (6 bases). CDR3 in amino acids: CASSTDSFDEQYF. CDR3 bases: TGTGCCAGCTCAACGGACAGTTTCGACGAGCAGTACTTC.